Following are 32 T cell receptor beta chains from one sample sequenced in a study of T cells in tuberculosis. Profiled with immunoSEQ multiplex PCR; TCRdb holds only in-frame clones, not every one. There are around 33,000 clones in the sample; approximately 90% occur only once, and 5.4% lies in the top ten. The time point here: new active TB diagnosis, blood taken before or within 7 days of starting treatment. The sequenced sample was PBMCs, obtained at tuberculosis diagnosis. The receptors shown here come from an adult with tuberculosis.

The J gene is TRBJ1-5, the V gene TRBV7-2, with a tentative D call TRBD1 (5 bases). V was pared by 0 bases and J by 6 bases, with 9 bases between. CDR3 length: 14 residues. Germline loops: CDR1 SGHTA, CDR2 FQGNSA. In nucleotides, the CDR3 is TGTGCCAGCAGCTTAGCCCAGGGTGTTCAGCCCCAGCATTTT. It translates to CASSLAQGVQPQHF.

CDR3: CAISDGTTGVGETQYF. The CDR3 nucleotides are TGTGCCATCAGTGATGGAACCACGGGAGTGGGGGAGACCCAGTACTTC. V is TRBV10-3 and J is TRBJ2-5, with D perhaps TRBD2 (6 bases). The CDR3 has 16 amino acids. Germline V gene sequence: CDR1 ENHRY, CDR2 SYGVKD. V gave up 3 bases and J gave up 5 bases, with 19 bases separating them.

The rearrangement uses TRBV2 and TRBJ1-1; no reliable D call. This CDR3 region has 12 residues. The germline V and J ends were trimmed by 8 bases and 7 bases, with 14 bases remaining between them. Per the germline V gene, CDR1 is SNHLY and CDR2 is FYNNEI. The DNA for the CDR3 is TGTGCCAGCTGGAGGGAATCCGATGAAGCTTTCTTT. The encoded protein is CASWRESDEAFF.

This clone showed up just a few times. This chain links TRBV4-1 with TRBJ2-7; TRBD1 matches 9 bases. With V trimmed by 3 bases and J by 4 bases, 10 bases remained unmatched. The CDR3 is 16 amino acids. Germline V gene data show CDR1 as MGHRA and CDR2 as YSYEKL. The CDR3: CASSHDSPGTGYEQYF. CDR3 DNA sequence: TGCGCCAGCAGCCATGATTCCCCCGGGACAGGGTACGAGCAGTACTTC.

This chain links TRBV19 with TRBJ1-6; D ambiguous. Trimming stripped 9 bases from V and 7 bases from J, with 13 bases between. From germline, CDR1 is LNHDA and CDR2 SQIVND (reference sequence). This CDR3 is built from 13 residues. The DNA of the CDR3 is TGTGCCAGCCTATCAGGCTCAAATTCACCCCTCCACTTT. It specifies CASLSGSNSPLHF.

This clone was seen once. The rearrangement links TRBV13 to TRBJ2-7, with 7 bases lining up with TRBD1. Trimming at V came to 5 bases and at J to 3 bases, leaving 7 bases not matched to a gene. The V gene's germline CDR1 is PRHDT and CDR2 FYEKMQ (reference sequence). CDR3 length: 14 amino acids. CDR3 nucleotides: TGTGCCAGCAGCCCCGACAGGGACGGCTACGAGCAGTACTTC. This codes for CASSPDRDGYEQYF.

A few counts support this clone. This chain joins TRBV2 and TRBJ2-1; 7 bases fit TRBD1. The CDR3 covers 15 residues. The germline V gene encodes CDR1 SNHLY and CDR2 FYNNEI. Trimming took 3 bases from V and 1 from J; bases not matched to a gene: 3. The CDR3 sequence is CASSERGQSYNEQFF. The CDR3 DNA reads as TGTGCCAGCAGTGAGAGGGGGCAGTCCTACAATGAGCAGTTCTTC. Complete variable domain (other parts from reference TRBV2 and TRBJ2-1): EPEVTQTPSHQVTQMGQEVILRCVPISNHLYFYWYRQILGQKVEFLVSFYNNEISEKSEIFDDQFSVERPDGSNFTLKIRSTKLEDSAMYFCASSERGQSYNEQFFGPGTRLTVL.

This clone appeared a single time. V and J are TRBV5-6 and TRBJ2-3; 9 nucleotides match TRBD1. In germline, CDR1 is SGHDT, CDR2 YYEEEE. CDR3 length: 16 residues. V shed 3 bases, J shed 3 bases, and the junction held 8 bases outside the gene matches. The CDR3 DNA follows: TGTGCCAGCAGCTCCCTTGTGACAGGGGGAACAGATACGCAGTATTTT. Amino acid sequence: CASSSLVTGGTDTQYF.

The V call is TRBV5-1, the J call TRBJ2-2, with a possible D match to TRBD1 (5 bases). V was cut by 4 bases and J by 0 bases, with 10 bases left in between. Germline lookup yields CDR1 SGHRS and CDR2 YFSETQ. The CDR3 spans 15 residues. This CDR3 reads CASSPQVANTGELFF. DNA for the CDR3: TGCGCCAGCAGCCCACAGGTCGCGAACACCGGGGAGCTGTTTTTT. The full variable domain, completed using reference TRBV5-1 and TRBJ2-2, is KAGVTQTPRYLIKTRGQQVTLSCSPISGHRSVSWYQQTPGQGLQFLFEYFSETQRNKGNFPGRFSGRQFSNSRSEMNVSTLELGDSALYLCASSPQVANTGELFFGEGSRLTVL.

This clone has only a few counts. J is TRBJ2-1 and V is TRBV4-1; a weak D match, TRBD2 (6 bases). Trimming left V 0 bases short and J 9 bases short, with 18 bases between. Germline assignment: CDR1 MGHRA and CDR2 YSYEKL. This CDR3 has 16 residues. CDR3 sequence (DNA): TGCGCCAGCAGCCAAGACAACCCTAGCGTAGATAGTGAGCAGTTCTTC. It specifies CASSQDNPSVDSEQFF.

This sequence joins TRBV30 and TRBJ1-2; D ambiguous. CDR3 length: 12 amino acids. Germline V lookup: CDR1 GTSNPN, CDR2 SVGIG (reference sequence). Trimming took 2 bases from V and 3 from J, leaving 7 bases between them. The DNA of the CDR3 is TGTGCCTGGAGTCTACAGTACTATGGCTACACCTTC. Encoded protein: CAWSLQYYGYTF.

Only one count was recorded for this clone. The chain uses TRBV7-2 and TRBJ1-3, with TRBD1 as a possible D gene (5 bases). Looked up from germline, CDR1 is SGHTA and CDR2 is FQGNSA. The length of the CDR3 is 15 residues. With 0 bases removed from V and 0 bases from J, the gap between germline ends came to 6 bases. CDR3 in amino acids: CASSLAGASGNTIYF. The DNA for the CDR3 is TGTGCCAGCAGCTTAGCAGGGGCCTCTGGAAACACCATATATTTT.

The CDR3 spells CASSQDRGLMNTEAFF. CDR3 bases: TGCGCCAGCAGCCAAGACAGGGGCCTCATGAACACTGAAGCTTTCTTT. The rearrangement joins TRBV4-3 to TRBJ1-1, with a weak D call TRBD1 (6 bases). This CDR3 region has 16 residues. CDR1 and CDR2 (germline): LGHNA, YSLEER. The germline V and J ends were trimmed by 0 bases and 0 bases, with 11 bases remaining between them.

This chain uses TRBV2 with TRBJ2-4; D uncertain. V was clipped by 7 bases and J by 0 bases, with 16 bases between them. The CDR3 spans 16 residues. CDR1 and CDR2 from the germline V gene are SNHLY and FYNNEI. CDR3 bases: TGTGCCAGCAAAAATCCACTTCTTATAGCCAAAAACATTCAGTACTTC. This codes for CASKNPLLIAKNIQYF. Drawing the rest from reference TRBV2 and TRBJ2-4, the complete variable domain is EPEVTQTPSHQVTQMGQEVILRCVPISNHLYFYWYRQILGQKVEFLVSFYNNEISEKSEIFDDQFSVERPDGSNFTLKIRSTKLEDSAMYFCASKNPLLIAKNIQYFGAGTRLSVL.

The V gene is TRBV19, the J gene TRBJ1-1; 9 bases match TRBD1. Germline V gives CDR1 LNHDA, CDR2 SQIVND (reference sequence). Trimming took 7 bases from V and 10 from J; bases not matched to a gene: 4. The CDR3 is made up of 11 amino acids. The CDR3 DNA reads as TGTGCCAGTACCCGACAGGGGGGAGCTTTCTTT. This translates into CASTRQGGAFF.

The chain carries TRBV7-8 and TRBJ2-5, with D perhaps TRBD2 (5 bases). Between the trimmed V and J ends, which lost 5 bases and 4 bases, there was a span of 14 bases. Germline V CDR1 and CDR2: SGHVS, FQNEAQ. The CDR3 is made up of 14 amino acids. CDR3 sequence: CASSPRVEGETQYF. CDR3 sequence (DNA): TGTGCCAGCAGCCCCCGGGTAGAGGGAGAGACCCAGTACTTC.

The CDR3: CASSTPTRGGTEAFF. The CDR3 DNA reads as TGTGCCAGTAGTACCCCAACGAGGGGAGGCACTGAAGCTTTCTTT. The chain couples TRBV19 to TRBJ1-1; D possibly corresponds to TRBD1 (5 bases). Germline V gene lookup returns CDR1 LNHDA and CDR2 SQIVND (reference sequence). Trimming took 4 bases from V and 4 from J, leaving 16 bases between them. CDR3 length: 15 amino acids.

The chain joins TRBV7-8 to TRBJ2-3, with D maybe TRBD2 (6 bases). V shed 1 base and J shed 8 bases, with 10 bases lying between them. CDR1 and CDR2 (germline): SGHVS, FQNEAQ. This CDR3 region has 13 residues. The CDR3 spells CASSLVQGGTQYF. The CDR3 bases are TGTGCCAGCAGCTTAGTTCAGGGAGGTACGCAGTATTTT. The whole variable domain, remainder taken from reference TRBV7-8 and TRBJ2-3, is GAGVSQSPRYKVAKRGQDVALRCDPISGHVSLFWYQQALGQGPEFLTYFQNEAQLDKSGLPSDRFFAERPEGSVSTLKIQRTQQEDSAVYLCASSLVQGGTQYFGPGTRLTVL.

This chain's CDR3 is CAWLTGATEAFF. CDR3 in DNA: TGTGCCTGGCTCACAGGGGCCACTGAAGCTTTCTTT. V usage is TRBV30 and J usage is TRBJ1-1; 7 bases match TRBD1. Germline assignment: CDR1 GTSNPN and CDR2 SVGIG (reference sequence). V gave up 5 bases and J gave up 4 bases; unmatched junction bases: 4. The length of the CDR3 is 12 residues. Combining the CDR3 with reference TRBV30 and TRBJ1-1 gives the whole variable domain SQTIHQWPATLVQPVGSPLSLECTVEGTSNPNLYWYRQAAGRGLQLLFYSVGIGQISSEVPQNLSASRPQDRQFILSSKKLLLSDSGFYLCAWLTGATEAFFGQGTRLTVV.

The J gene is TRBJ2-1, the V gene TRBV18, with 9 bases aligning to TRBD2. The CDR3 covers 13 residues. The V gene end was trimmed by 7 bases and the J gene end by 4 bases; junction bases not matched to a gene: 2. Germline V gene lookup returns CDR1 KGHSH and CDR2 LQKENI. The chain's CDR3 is CASLGLAYNEQFF. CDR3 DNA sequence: TGTGCCAGCTTGGGACTAGCATACAATGAGCAGTTCTTC.

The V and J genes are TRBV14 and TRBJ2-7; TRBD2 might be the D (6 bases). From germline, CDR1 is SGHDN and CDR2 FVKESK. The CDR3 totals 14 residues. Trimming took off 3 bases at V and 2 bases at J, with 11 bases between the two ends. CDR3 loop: CASSHPGLPYEQYF. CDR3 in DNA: TGTGCCAGCAGCCACCCGGGACTTCCCTACGAGCAGTACTTC. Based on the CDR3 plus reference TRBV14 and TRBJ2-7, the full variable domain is EAGVTQFPSHSVIEKGQTVTLRCDPISGHDNLYWYRRVMGKEIKFLLHFVKESKQDESGMPNNRFLAERTGGTYSTLKVQPAELEDSGVYFCASSHPGLPYEQYFGPGTRLTVT.

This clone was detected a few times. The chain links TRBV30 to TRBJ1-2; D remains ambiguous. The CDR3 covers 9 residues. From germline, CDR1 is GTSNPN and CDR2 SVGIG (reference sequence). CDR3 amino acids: CAGSDGYTF. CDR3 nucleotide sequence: TGTGCAGGGAGCGATGGCTACACCTTC.

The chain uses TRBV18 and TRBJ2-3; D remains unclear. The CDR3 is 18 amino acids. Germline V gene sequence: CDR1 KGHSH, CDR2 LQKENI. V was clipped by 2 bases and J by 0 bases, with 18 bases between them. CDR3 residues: CASSPFAIQQLSTDTQYF. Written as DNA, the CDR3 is TGTGCCAGCTCACCATTCGCTATCCAACAGCTTAGCACAGATACGCAGTATTTT.

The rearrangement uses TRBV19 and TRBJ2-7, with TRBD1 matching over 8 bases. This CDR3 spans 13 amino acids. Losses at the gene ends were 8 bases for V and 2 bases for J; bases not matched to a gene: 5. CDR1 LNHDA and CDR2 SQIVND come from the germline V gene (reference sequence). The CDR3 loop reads CASGRTGPYEQYF. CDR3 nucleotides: TGTGCCAGTGGGAGGACAGGGCCCTACGAGCAGTACTTC.

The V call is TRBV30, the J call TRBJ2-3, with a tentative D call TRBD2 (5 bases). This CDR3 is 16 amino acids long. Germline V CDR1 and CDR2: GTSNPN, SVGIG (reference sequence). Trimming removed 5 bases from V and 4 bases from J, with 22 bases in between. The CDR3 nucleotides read TGTGCCTGGTCCCGATTTGCGGGCGGCACCTCAGATACGCAGTATTTT. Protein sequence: CAWSRFAGGTSDTQYF.

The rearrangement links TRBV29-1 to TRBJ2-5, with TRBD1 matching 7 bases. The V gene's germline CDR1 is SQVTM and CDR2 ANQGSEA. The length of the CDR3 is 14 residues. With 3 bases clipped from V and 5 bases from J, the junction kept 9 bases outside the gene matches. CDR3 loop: CSVDYRGSRETQYF. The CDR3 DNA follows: TGCAGCGTTGACTACAGGGGCTCACGGGAGACCCAGTACTTC.

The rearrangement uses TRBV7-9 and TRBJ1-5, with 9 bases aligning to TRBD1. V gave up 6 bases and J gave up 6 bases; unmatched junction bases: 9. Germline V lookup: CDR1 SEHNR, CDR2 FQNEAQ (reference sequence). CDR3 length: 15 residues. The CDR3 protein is CASSPGTGSSQPQHF. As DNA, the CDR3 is TGTGCCAGCAGTCCCGGGACAGGGTCCAGTCAGCCCCAGCATTTT.

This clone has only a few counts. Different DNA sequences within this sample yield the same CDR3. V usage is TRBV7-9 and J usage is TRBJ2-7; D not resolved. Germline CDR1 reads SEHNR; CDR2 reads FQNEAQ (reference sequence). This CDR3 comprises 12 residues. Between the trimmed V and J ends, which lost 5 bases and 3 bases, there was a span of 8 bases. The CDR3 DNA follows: TGTGCCAGCAGCCCCGGTGGCTACGAGCAGTACTTC. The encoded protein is CASSPGGYEQYF. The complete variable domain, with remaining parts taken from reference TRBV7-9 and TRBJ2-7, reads DTGVSQNPRHKITKRGQNVTFRCDPISEHNRLYWYRQTLGQGPEFLTYFQNEAQLEKSRLLSDRFSAERPKGSFSTLEIQRTEQGDSAMYLCASSPGGYEQYFGPGTRLTVT.

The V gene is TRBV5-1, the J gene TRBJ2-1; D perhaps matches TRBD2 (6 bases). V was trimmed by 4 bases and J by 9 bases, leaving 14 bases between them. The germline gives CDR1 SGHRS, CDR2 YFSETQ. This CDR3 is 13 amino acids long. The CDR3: CASSPERGTEQFF. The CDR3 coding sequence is TGCGCCAGCAGCCCCGAACGGGGGACTGAGCAGTTCTTC.

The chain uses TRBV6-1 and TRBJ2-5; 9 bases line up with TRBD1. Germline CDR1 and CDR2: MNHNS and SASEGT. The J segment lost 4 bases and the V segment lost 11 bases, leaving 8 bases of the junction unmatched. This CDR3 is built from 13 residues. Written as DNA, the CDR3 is TGTGCCGGCCACAGGGGGCGAGGAGAGACCCAGTACTTC. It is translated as CAGHRGRGETQYF.

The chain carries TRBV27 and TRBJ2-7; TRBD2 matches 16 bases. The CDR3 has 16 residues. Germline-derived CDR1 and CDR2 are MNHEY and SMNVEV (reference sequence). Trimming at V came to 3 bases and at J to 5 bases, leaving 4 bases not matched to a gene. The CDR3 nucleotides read TGTGCCAGCAGTTTGGGACTAGCGGGAGGGCCCCACGAGCAGTACTTC. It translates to CASSLGLAGGPHEQYF.

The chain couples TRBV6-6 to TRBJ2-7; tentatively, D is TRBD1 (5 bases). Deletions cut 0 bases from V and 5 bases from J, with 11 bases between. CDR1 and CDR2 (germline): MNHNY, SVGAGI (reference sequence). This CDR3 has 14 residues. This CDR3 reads CASSYSQGQDEQYF. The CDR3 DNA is TGTGCCAGCAGTTACTCTCAGGGCCAGGACGAGCAGTACTTC.